The 2 T cell receptor beta chains reported below all come from one sample, sequenced in a study of shared T cell receptors in the human thymus. Sequencing used immunoSEQ multiplex PCR; TCRdb keeps in-frame clones, though not all of them. The sample carries hundreds of thousands of clones, roughly 90% recorded once. This same sample was also part of a study on human thymus T cells.

The specimen sequenced was thymocytes. All receptors derive from a boy under two years old with a congenital heart defect.

The V and J genes are TRBV29-1 and TRBJ2-1, with 8 bases aligning to TRBD1. CDR1 is SQVTM and CDR2 is ANQGSEA in the germline V gene. The V segment lost 3 bases and the J segment 3 bases; nucleotides outside the gene matches: 1. The CDR3 has 13 residues. CDR3 coding DNA: TGCAGCGTTGAGGGGACAGGCTACAATGAGCAGTTCTTC. Protein product: CSVEGTGYNEQFF.

This chain joins TRBV5-5 and TRBJ2-7; 7 positions agree with TRBD2. Germline V lookup: CDR1 SGHKS, CDR2 YYEKEE (reference sequence). The CDR3 runs to 16 residues. With 5 bases clipped from V and 5 bases from J, the junction kept 16 bases outside the gene matches. The CDR3 DNA is TGTGCCAGCAGGACGTCCCTCACGGGAGGAGTCCACGAGCAGTACTTC. Its translation is CASRTSLTGGVHEQYF.